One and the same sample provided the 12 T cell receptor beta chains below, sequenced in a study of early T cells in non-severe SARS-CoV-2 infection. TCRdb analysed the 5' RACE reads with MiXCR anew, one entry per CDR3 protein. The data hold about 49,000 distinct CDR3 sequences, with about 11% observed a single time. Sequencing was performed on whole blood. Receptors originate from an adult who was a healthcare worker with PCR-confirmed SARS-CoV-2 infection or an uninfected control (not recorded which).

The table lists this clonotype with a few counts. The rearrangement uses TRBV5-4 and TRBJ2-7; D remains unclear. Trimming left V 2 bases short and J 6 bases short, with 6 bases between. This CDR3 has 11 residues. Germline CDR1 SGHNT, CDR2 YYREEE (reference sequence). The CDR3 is CASSFGVEQYF. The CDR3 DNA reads TGTGCCAGCAGCTTCGGTGTCGAGCAGTACTTC. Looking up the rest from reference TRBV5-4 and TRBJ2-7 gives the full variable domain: ETGVTQSPTHLIKTRGQQVTLRCSSQSGHNTVSWYQQALGQGPQFIFQYYREEENGRGNFPPRFSGLQFPNYSSELNVNALELDDSALYLCASSFGVEQYFGPGTRLTVT.

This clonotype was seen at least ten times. DNA for the CDR3: TGTGCCAGCAAGAACACCGGGGAGCTGTTTTTT. It translates to CASKNTGELFF. The chain couples TRBV27 to TRBJ2-2, with D uncertain. The germline gives CDR1 MNHEY, CDR2 SMNVEV (reference sequence). The V and J ends lost 7 bases and 1 base respectively, with 1 base between them. This CDR3 spans 11 amino acids.

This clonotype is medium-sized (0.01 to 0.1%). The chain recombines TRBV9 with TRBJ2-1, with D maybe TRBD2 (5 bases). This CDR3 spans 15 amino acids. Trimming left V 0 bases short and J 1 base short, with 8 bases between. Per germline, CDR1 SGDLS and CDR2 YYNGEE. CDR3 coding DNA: TGTGCCAGCAGCGTAGTAGGGAGTTCCTACAATGAGCAGTTCTTC. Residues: CASSVVGSSYNEQFF.

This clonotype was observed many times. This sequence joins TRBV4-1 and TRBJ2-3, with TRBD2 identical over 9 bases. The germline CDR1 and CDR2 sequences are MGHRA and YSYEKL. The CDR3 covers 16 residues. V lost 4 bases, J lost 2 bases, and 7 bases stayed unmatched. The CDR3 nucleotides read TGCGCCAGCAGCCTCTCCGCTAGCGGGGACACAGATACGCAGTATTTT. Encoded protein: CASSLSASGDTDTQYF.

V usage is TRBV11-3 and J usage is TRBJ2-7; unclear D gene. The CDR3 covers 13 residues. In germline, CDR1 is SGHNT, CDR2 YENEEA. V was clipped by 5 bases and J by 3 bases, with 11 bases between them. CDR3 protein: CASSLKGRYEQYF. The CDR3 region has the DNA TGTGCCAGCAGCCTAAAAGGCCGCTACGAGCAGTACTTC. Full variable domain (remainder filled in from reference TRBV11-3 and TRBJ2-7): EAGVVQSPRYKIIEKKQPVAFWCNPISGHNTLYWYLQNLGQGPELLIRYENEEAVDDSQLPKDRFSAERLKGVDSTLKIQPAELGDSAVYLCASSLKGRYEQYFGPGTRLTVT.

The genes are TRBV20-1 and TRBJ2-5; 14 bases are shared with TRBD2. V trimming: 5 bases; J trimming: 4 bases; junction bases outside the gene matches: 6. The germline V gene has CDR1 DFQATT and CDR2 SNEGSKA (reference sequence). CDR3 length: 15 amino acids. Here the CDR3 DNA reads TGCAGTGCTCCGACTAGCGGGGGGGCCGGAGAGACCCAGTACTTC. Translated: CSAPTSGGAGETQYF.

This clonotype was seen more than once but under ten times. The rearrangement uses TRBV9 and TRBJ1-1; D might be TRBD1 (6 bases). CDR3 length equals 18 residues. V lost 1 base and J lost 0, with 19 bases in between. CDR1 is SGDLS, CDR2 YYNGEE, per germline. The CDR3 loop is CASSVSPGTPLMNTEAFF. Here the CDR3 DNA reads TGTGCCAGCAGCGTATCCCCCGGGACACCCCTCATGAACACTGAAGCTTTCTTT.

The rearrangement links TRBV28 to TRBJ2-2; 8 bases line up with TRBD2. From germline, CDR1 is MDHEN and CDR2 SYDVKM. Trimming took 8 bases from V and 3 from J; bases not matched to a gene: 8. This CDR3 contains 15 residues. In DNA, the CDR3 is TGTGCCAGCCGGCGGGGGGCAATCGACACCGGGGAGCTGTTTTTT. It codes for CASRRGAIDTGELFF.

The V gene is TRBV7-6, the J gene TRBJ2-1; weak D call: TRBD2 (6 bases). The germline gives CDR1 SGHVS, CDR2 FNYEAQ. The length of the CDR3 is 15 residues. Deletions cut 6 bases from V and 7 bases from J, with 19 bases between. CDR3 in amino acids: CASSSGTLDGNEQFF. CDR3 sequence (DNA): TGTGCCAGCAGTTCCGGGACTCTAGATGGGAATGAGCAGTTCTTC.

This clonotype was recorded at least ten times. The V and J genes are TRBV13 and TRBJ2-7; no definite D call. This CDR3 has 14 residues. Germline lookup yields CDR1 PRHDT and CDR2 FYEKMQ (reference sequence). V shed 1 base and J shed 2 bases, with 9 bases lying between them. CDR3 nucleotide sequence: TGTGCCAGCAGCTTAGCCTTACGCGCCTACGAGCAGTACTTC. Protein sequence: CASSLALRAYEQYF.

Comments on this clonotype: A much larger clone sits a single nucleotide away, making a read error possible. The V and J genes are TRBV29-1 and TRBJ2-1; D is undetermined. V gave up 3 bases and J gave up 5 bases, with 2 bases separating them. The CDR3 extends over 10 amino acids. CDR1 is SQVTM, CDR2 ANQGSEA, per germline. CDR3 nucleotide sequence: TGCAGCGTTGAGGACAATGAGCAGTTCTTC. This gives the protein CSVEDNEQFF.

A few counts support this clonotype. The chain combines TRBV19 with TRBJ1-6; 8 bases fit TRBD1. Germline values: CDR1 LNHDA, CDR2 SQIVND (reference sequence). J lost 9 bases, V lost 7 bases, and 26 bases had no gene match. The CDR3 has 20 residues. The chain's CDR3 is CASTPGRQGPLTDSSSPLHF. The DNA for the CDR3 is TGTGCCAGTACTCCAGGACGACAGGGGCCGCTCACCGACTCTAGTTCACCCCTCCACTTT.